The 2 T cell receptor beta chains presented below share a single source sample, sequenced in a study of STAT5B mutations in CD4+ large granular lymphocyte leukemia. TCRdb's copy holds only in-frame clones and misses some; the assay was immunoSEQ multiplex PCR. This table has 30,000 to 35,000 clones, roughly 87% appearing once. The sample consisted of CD4+ T cells from blood buffy coats. These receptors originate from a human donor in good health.

CDR3 nucleotide sequence: TGCGCCAGCAGGACCCTAGACACGGAAAATGAGCAGTTCTTC. Encoded protein: CASRTLDTENEQFF. V is TRBV5-1 and J is TRBJ2-1; no reliable D call. The germline V gene has CDR1 SGHRS and CDR2 YFSETQ. Between the trimmed V and J ends, which lost 5 bases and 7 bases, there was a span of 16 bases. The CDR3 length is 14 residues.

The chain is built from TRBV27 and TRBJ2-7; 9 bases are shared with TRBD2. CDR3 length equals 15 residues. Per germline, CDR1 MNHEY and CDR2 SMNVEV (reference sequence). The trim removed 2 bases at V and 2 bases at J, leaving 4 bases unmatched. CDR3 residues: CASSLIPSGTYEQYF. CDR3 nucleotide sequence: TGTGCCAGCAGTTTAATACCTAGCGGGACCTACGAGCAGTACTTC.